These 29 T cell receptor beta chains came from one sample sequenced in a study of long-term antiretroviral therapy in people with HIV. At survey level, the immunoSEQ assay was run in its v3.0 version. Profiling relied on immunoSEQ multiplex PCR, and the TCRdb table lists in-frame clones only, not all of them. The data contain roughly 33,000 clones, around 80% of them singletons. The sequencing used unsorted PBMCs, collected 2 years after starting antiretroviral therapy. The receptors originated from a woman in her forties or fifties with HIV.

The rearrangement joins TRBV5-1 to TRBJ1-1; D gene ambiguous. CDR1 is SGHRS, CDR2 YFSETQ, per germline. V lost 0 bases and J lost 1, with 10 bases in between. The CDR3 extends over 15 amino acids. The CDR3 here is CASSLERPPNTEAFF. CDR3 nucleotides: TGCGCCAGCAGCTTGGAGCGACCCCCGAACACTGAAGCTTTCTTT.

The V call is TRBV11-3, the J call TRBJ2-3; unclear D gene. The CDR3 is 15 amino acids. The germline gives CDR1 SGHNT, CDR2 YENEEA. V lost 1 base, J lost 2 bases, and 10 bases lay in between. The CDR3 DNA follows: TGTGCCAGCAGCTTAGGTGTAGATTCCACAGATACGCAGTATTTT. Its protein product is CASSLGVDSTDTQYF.

The chain employs TRBV11-2 and TRBJ2-3; D is undetermined. CDR3 length: 13 residues. Germline V gene data show CDR1 as SGHAT and CDR2 as FQNNGV. V shed 8 bases and J shed 2 bases, with 11 bases lying between them. CDR3 sequence reads: CASGQTPTDTQYF. CDR3 nucleotide sequence: TGTGCCAGCGGGCAGACGCCCACAGATACGCAGTATTTT.

This clone was picked up one time. This chain connects TRBV4-1 to TRBJ1-6; possible D gene TRBD1, 6 bases. Trimming removed 0 bases from V and 0 bases from J, with 15 bases in between. Germline V gene data show CDR1 as MGHRA and CDR2 as YSYEKL. The CDR3 extends over 19 amino acids. CDR3 nucleotides: TGCGCCAGCAGCCAAGAGGTCCCCACAGGGAGCTCCTATAATTCACCCCTCCACTTT. This codes for CASSQEVPTGSSYNSPLHF.

V is TRBV5-8 and J is TRBJ1-3; 7 bases line up with TRBD1. The CDR3 spans 14 residues. The trim removed 3 bases at V and 3 bases at J, leaving 3 bases unmatched. From germline, CDR1 is SGHTS and CDR2 YDEGEE. The CDR3 DNA reads TGTGCCAGCAGCTCCGGGACAGATGGAAACACCATATATTTT. Translating gives CASSSGTDGNTIYF. Together with reference TRBV5-8 and TRBJ1-3, the CDR3 gives the full variable domain: EAGVTQSPTHLIKTRGQQATLRCSPISGHTSVYWYQQALGLGLQFLLWYDEGEERNRGNFPPRFSGRQFPNYSSELNVNALELEDSALYLCASSSGTDGNTIYFGEGSWLTVV.

The J gene is TRBJ2-3, the V gene TRBV5-5; the match to TRBD2 covers 9 bases. Germline loops: CDR1 SGHKS, CDR2 YYEKEE (reference sequence). This CDR3 has 16 amino acids. J gave up 3 bases and V 0 bases, and 5 bases lay outside the gene matches. The CDR3 nucleotides read TGTGCCAGCAGCTTGGGGCTAGCGGGGACGACAGATACGCAGTATTTT. Translating gives CASSLGLAGTTDTQYF. The full variable domain, in which reference TRBV5-5 and TRBJ2-3 provide the parts outside the CDR3, is DAGVTQSPTHLIKTRGQQVTLRCSPISGHKSVSWYQQVLGQGPQFIFQYYEKEERGRGNFPDRFSARQFPNYSSELNVNALLLGDSALYLCASSLGLAGTTDTQYFGPGTRLTVL.

This clone was found once. The chain combines TRBV15 with TRBJ1-6; D possibly corresponds to TRBD1 (6 bases). The CDR3 sequence is 17 residues long. V lost 0 bases, J lost 5 bases, and 14 bases lay in between. From germline, CDR1 is LNHNV and CDR2 YYDKDF (reference sequence). CDR3 residues: CATSRDPTGPNNSPLHF. The DNA of the CDR3 is TGTGCCACCAGCAGAGATCCGACAGGACCTAATAATTCACCCCTCCACTTT.

The V gene is TRBV15, the J gene TRBJ1-5; 7 bases line up with TRBD1. The germline V gene encodes CDR1 LNHNV and CDR2 YYDKDF (reference sequence). The CDR3 contains 15 residues. The V segment lost 0 bases and the J segment 6 bases; nucleotides outside the gene matches: 5. The CDR3 protein is CATSREGRGIQPQHF. CDR3 sequence (DNA): TGTGCCACCAGCAGAGAAGGCAGGGGGATTCAGCCCCAGCATTTT.

This chain joins TRBV28 and TRBJ1-6, with 7 bases identical to TRBD1. Trimming removed 5 bases from V and 3 bases from J; junction bases left unmatched: 7. This CDR3 region has 16 residues. Germline V CDR1 and CDR2: MDHEN, SYDVKM. In DNA form, the CDR3 reads TGTGCCAGCAGTGAAACCGGGACAGACTATAATTCACCCCTCCACTTT. This sequence encodes CASSETGTDYNSPLHF.

The rearrangement uses TRBV4-1 and TRBJ2-7; tentatively, D is TRBD1 (5 bases). Germline values: CDR1 MGHRA, CDR2 YSYEKL. CDR3 length: 14 residues. Trimming left V 0 bases short and J 6 bases short, with 12 bases between. CDR3 nucleotide sequence: TGCGCCAGCAGCCAAGATCCTGAAGGGGCCGAGCAGTACTTC. This encodes CASSQDPEGAEQYF.

The rearrangement joins TRBV5-1 to TRBJ1-1; tentatively, D is TRBD1 (5 bases). This CDR3 spans 13 amino acids. The V end was cut by 5 bases, the J end by 1 base, with 9 bases between. Germline V lookup: CDR1 SGHRS, CDR2 YFSETQ. The CDR3 region has the DNA TGCGCCAGCAGAGCTGGACAGAACACTGAAGCTTTCTTT. Its protein product is CASRAGQNTEAFF.

V usage is TRBV15 and J usage is TRBJ2-7, with D hard to call. CDR3 size: 13 residues. Germline CDR1 LNHNV, CDR2 YYDKDF (reference sequence). Trimming took 5 bases from V and 5 from J, leaving 13 bases between them. The CDR3 nucleotides are TGTGCCACCAGCTTGCGGCCGGGCGACGAGCAGTACGTC. Protein: CATSLRPGDEQYV.

This clone was picked up one time. V gene TRBV6-1 combines with J gene TRBJ1-4; 8 bases match TRBD1. There are 16 residues in the CDR3. Trimming removed 4 bases from V and 5 bases from J; junction bases left unmatched: 9. The germline CDR1 and CDR2 sequences are MNHNS and SASEGT. The CDR3 nucleotides read TGTGCCAGCAGTGGGGGGACAGGCAAAAGAAATGAAAAACTGTTTTTT. Amino acids: CASSGGTGKRNEKLFF.

This chain links TRBV11-2 with TRBJ2-7, with D possibly TRBD1 on 6 matching bases. Germline CDR1 is SGHAT and CDR2 is FQNNGV. V was clipped by 4 bases and J by 2 bases, with 15 bases between them. The CDR3 totals 15 residues. The CDR3 DNA reads as TGTGCCAGCAGCTCCCCAGGGGCTGGCCCCTACGAGCAGTACGTC. This codes for CASSSPGAGPYEQYV.

The chain combines TRBV4-1 with TRBJ1-3, with D hard to call. Germline assignment: CDR1 MGHRA and CDR2 YSYEKL. V was clipped by 1 base and J by 8 bases, with 9 bases between them. The CDR3 is 13 residues long. CDR3 sequence reads: CASSQVGGDTIYF. CDR3 DNA sequence: TGCGCCAGCAGCCAAGTAGGCGGTGACACCATATATTTT.

This chain uses TRBV6-5 with TRBJ2-3; 9 bases fit TRBD2. The CDR3 contains 15 residues. V lost 4 bases and J lost 1; bases outside the gene matches: 3. The germline CDR1 and CDR2 sequences are MNHEY and SVGAGI. CDR3 DNA sequence: TGTGCCAGCAGTTTGACTAGCGGTGGCACAGATACGCAGTATTTT. Its protein is CASSLTSGGTDTQYF.

The chain has TRBV21-1 and TRBJ1-1; the D segment call TRBD1 is taken from the table without a DNA check. TRBV21-1 is classified as a pseudogene. The length of the CDR3 is 13 residues. For the CDR3, the DNA is TGTGCCAGCGTGAAGGGGAACTACACTGAAGCTTTCTTT. Translated, it gives CASVKGNYTEAFF.

The chain has TRBV7-2 and TRBJ1-4; D ambiguous. The V and J ends lost 1 base and 8 bases respectively, with 11 bases between them. The CDR3 covers 14 residues. The germline V gene encodes CDR1 SGHTA and CDR2 FQGNSA. The CDR3 loop is CASSLGTSGEKLFF. Here the CDR3 DNA reads TGTGCCAGCAGCTTAGGCACCTCGGGAGAAAAACTGTTTTTT. The variable domain in full, with the rest retrieved from reference TRBV7-2 and TRBJ1-4, is GAGVSQSPSNKVTEKGKDVELRCDPISGHTALYWYRQSLGQGLEFLIYFQGNSAPDKSGLPSDRFSAERTGGSVSTLTIQRTQQEDSAVYLCASSLGTSGEKLFFGSGTQLSVL.

This sequence joins TRBV18 and TRBJ2-1, with 7 bases matching TRBD1. The CDR3 has 16 residues. After removal of 3 bases from V and 3 bases from J, the junction contained 8 bases not matched to a gene. Germline CDR1 KGHSH, CDR2 LQKENI. Here the CDR3 reads CASSPIPGQLYNEQFF. The CDR3, as DNA: TGTGCCAGCTCACCTATACCGGGACAGCTCTACAATGAGCAGTTCTTC.

The genes are TRBV18 and TRBJ2-5; 7 bases align to TRBD1. Germline trimming cut 4 bases from V and 1 base from J; bases unmatched to any gene: 6. In germline, CDR1 is KGHSH, CDR2 LQKENI. This CDR3 is 15 amino acids long. The DNA for the CDR3 is TGTGCCAGCTCACTCGGACAGGCAATCCAAGAGACCCAGTACTTC. It yields the protein CASSLGQAIQETQYF.

V gene TRBV13 combines with J gene TRBJ1-1, with a possible D match to TRBD1 (6 bases). The CDR3 has 12 amino acids. Trimming shortened V by 6 bases and J by 11 bases, and 16 bases separated the two germline ends. Germline V gene sequence: CDR1 PRHDT, CDR2 FYEKMQ (reference sequence). The CDR3 DNA follows: TGTGCCAGCAGACCACCCCAGGGGCCGGCTTTCTTT. As protein: CASRPPQGPAFF. The full variable domain, with the rest looked up from reference TRBV13 and TRBJ1-1, is AAGVIQSPRHLIKEKRETATLKCYPIPRHDTVYWYQQGPGQDPQFLISFYEKMQSDKGSIPDRFSAQQFSDYHSELNMSSLELGDSALYFCASRPPQGPAFFGQGTRLTVV.

The V and J genes are TRBV19 and TRBJ2-3, with TRBD2 matching 8 bases. V was pared by 10 bases and J by 4 bases, with 10 bases of the junction left unmatched. The CDR3 runs 14 residues. Germline V gives CDR1 LNHDA, CDR2 SQIVND (reference sequence). CDR3 sequence (DNA): TGTGCCACCTCCTCGCTAGCGGGCCCAGATACGCAGTATTTT. The encoded protein is CATSSLAGPDTQYF.

The chain uses TRBV7-9 and TRBJ1-1; no reliable D call. Per the germline V gene, CDR1 is SEHNR and CDR2 is FQNEAQ (reference sequence). Trimming stripped 4 bases from V and 0 bases from J, with 6 bases between. The CDR3 loop spans 13 amino acids. The CDR3 loop is CASSSTLNTEAFF. The CDR3 region has the DNA TGTGCCAGCAGCTCCACCTTGAACACTGAAGCTTTCTTT.

The chain joins TRBV30 to TRBJ2-5, with unresolved D. This CDR3 is 16 amino acids long. Trimming left V 0 bases short and J 3 bases short, with 17 bases between. Germline V CDR1 and CDR2: GTSNPN, SVGIG (reference sequence). CDR3 in DNA: TGTGCCTGGAGTGTACCCGAGACAATAAGGAAAGAGACCCAGTACTTC. This translates into CAWSVPETIRKETQYF.

V is TRBV9 and J is TRBJ2-1; TRBD2 agrees at 15 bases. The ends lost 4 bases at V and 9 bases at J; junction bases unmatched: 8. The CDR3 spans 16 residues. Germline-derived CDR1 and CDR2 are SGDLS and YYNGEE. CDR3 residues: CASSIRTSGGAGEQFF. Here the CDR3 DNA reads TGTGCCAGCAGCATACGGACTAGCGGGGGGGCGGGTGAGCAGTTCTTC.

The chain employs TRBV1 and TRBJ1-5; the D segment call TRBD1 is taken from the table without a DNA check. TRBV1 is reported as a pseudogene. The CDR3 runs to 15 residues. Written as DNA, the CDR3 is TGCACCAGCAGCCAAGATTCGGCCTCAGGACAGCCCCAGCATTTT. It encodes CTSSQDSASGQPQHF.

CDR3 protein: CASSWTLYPEPLHF. CDR3 bases: TGTGCCAGCAGCTGGACACTTTATCCCGAACCCCTCCACTTT. The chain joins TRBV5-6 to TRBJ1-6, with D perhaps matching TRBD1 (5 bases). The CDR3 contains 14 residues. The germline V gene has CDR1 SGHDT and CDR2 YYEEEE. V lost 3 bases, J lost 12 bases, and 16 bases lay in between.

In DNA form, the CDR3 reads TGTGCCAGCAGCTCACCTTTTTCAGGGGAAGGGGAAAAACTGTTTTTT. This gives the protein CASSSPFSGEGEKLFF. The chain carries TRBV7-2 and TRBJ1-4; possible D gene TRBD1, 6 bases. Looked up from germline, CDR1 is SGHTA and CDR2 is FQGNSA. The CDR3 extends over 16 amino acids. Trimming cost V 4 bases and J 8 bases, with 20 bases left between them.

The chain recombines TRBV9 with TRBJ1-4; D uncertain. The CDR3 consists of 14 residues. Germline lookup yields CDR1 SGDLS and CDR2 YYNGEE. Trimming removed 3 bases from V and 8 bases from J, with 14 bases in between. The CDR3 loop is CASSGGAGWEKLFF. Here the CDR3 DNA reads TGTGCCAGCAGCGGCGGAGCTGGATGGGAAAAACTGTTTTTT.